Described below is a single T cell receptor (beta chain) sequence and its context. At least ten counts were recorded for this clonotype. Its antigen target is currently unknown. No clone much larger than this one lies a single base away; base qualities are absent. The data stem from a study of blood T cells in healthy people across ages (dated by TCRdb to 2013 to 2016). With regard to the full study: In model experiments, template switching captured roughly one uniquely barcoded TCR beta cDNA molecule for every two T cells. The donors were divided into four age groups: young (average approximately 17 years), middle-aged (approximately 39), aged (approximately 62) and long-lived (82). Two additional independent replicas of 1 million unique cDNA reads from the same blood draw were analyzed for two donors (one aged 18 to 30 and one aged 80 or older). To avoid experimental bias, donors of different ages were randomly spread across the sequencing lanes. Using deep sequencing normalized with unique cDNA molecular identifiers, the study measured how TCR beta repertoire diversity changes with age.

Broad study findings and their caveats: Total diversity estimates from one million sequenced T cells were considered lower bounds and underestimates. Because the CMV infection status of the donors was unknown, age-related changes in expanded clonotypes may potentially have been confounded. A strong correlation was found between observed TCR beta diversity and the percentage of naive T cells measured by flow cytometry. Because profiling used bulk unsorted PBMCs, naive and antigen-experienced compartments could not be compared conclusively. As age increased, observed TCR beta diversity per million T cells dropped in a roughly linear way, and a significant reduction was already evident by age roughly 40. Compared with the aged group, more naive CD4+ T cells, fewer expanded clones and increased TCR diversity were shown by the long-lived group, suggesting age selection.

The receptor library was made with 5' RACE. Sequencing was performed on an Illumina HiSeq 2500. A second roughly 6 to 12 cycle PCR used a sample-barcoded 5' primer and a J-beta primer mix. Each TCR beta cDNA molecule received a unique molecular identifier from a template-switch 5' adaptor carrying 12 random nucleotides. Each sample yielded at least 2.5 million CDR3-containing paired-end reads. First-strand cDNA synthesis was performed from all RNA using the Mint cDNA synthesis kit, with priming by a TRBC-specific oligonucleotide. Following uracil-DNA glycosylase treatment, all cDNA underwent a first 18-cycle PCR with the universal primers M1SS and BC2_uni_R. The study's processing was this. Each sample was normalized by randomly selecting 1 million high-quality reads, each carrying a distinct molecular identifier. Reads sharing molecular identifiers were discarded rather than binned into consensus sequences. CDR3 identification, clonotype clustering and error correction used MiTCR with a Q25 quality threshold and the strictest error-elimination algorithm. A nonparametric unseen species model using Euler transformation provided a lower-bound estimate of total TCR beta diversity. Starting from the raw public reads, TCRdb applied fastp trimming at Q25, assembled clones with MiXCR and retained in-frame beta chains. Each entry merges the rows of one CDR3 protein and shows their most common DNA and genes. The authors' filters were not applied to this entry. The sample contains some 1.7 million distinct CDR3 sequences, 28% of them found a single time. Less than 9.5% of the sample is in the top ten clones.

Systemically healthy Caucasian individuals from Russia, some 40 in total and aged about 6 to 90 years, were included as donors. About 9.1 milliliters of peripheral blood were collected from each donor into EDTA-treated Vacutainer tubes. Ficoll-Paque density-gradient centrifugation was used to isolate PBMCs, with at least 6.5 million per sample. Trizol reagent was used to extract total RNA from PBMCs, with at least 5.5 micrograms per sample. The percentages of naive CD45RAhigh/CD27high T cells were determined by flow cytometry on a PBMC aliquot from every donor. From cysteine to phenylalanine, the CDR3 is 14 amino acids long. Only the CDR3 region is kept as DNA, spanning 42 bases read in frame from base 1. Based on the germline V gene, the CDR1 and CDR2 sequences are SGHRS and YFSETQ. V is reduced by 4 bases and J by 1 base, leaving a spacing of 12 bases between them.

The specimen was blood. This chain joins TRBV5-1 to TRBJ2-7; perhaps TRBD2 is the D gene, with 6 bases matching. This TCR came from a woman aged 30 to 39 in good health. The DNA reads TGCGCCAGCAGCGGGGGACGGGGGTCCTACGAGCAGTACTTC. Translated, this is CASSGGRGSYEQYF. The entire variable domain, with the stretches around the CDR3 drawn from the reference TRBV5-1 and TRBJ2-7 proteins, is KAGVTQTPRYLIKTRGQQVTLSCSPISGHRSVSWYQQTPGQGLQFLFEYFSETQRNKGNFPGRFSGRQFSNSRSEMNVSTLELGDSALYLCASSGGRGSYEQYFGPGTRLTVT.